This TCR beta chain stems from a study of T cell repertoires in cytomegalovirus infection. Across the whole study: The study used recently identified HLA-C-restricted and well-studied HLA-B-restricted CMV epitopes. Indications of both CMV infection and matching HLA type were provided by public TCR beta signatures. Overall study findings and caveats: Dominating the ex vivo response were TCR beta clonotypes that were CMV-specific and HLA-C-restricted.

Using its own MiXCR run on the reads, TCRdb lists one record per CDR3 protein. There are fewer than 200,000 distinct CDR3 sequences in the sample; about a fifth occur only once, and under 30% lies in the top ten. In its sample, this clonotype was seen a few times. The antigen is not known. The specimen comprised CD8+ T cells from cultured PBMCs, sampled from culture after CMV antigen stimulation. This receptor was identified in a human donor in good health (CMV status not recorded). Some clones in this sample may be carry-over from other donors' samples.

In DNA form, the CDR3 reads TGTGCCAGCAGCTTAGCTGGCAGGGAGAACACTGAAGCTTTCTTT. It codes for CASSLAGRENTEAFF. This chain joins TRBV7-6 and TRBJ1-1; D possibly corresponds to TRBD1 (5 bases). The CDR3 is 15 amino acids. Between the trimmed V and J ends, which lost 0 bases and 1 base, there was a span of 9 bases. Germline V gives CDR1 SGHVS, CDR2 FNYEAQ.